The 21 T cell receptor beta chains given below trace back to one sample, sequenced in a study of T-cell memory formation after mild COVID-19. From the 5' RACE reads, TCRdb called clonotypes with MiXCR, one entry per CDR3 protein. The sample lists roughly 450,000 distinct CDR3 sequences, about 20% seen once, with over 9% in the top ten. The sequenced sample was PBMCs or a T cell subset sorted from them (not recorded which). These receptors all stem from an adult woman who had mild COVID-19 (a few samples of this study predate the infection). Cell type and time point are not known.

The chain links TRBV4-3 to TRBJ2-4, with 10 bases fitting TRBD1. J gave up 3 bases and V 0 bases, and 5 bases lay outside the gene matches. The CDR3 has 17 amino acids. Germline lookup yields CDR1 LGHNA and CDR2 YSLEER. CDR3 in DNA: TGCGCCAGCAGCCAAGAGCCGGGACAGGGGCTCAAAAACATTCAGTACTTC. Translated, it gives CASSQEPGQGLKNIQYF.

This clonotype was seen a handful of times. The chain carries TRBV5-1 and TRBJ2-1, with TRBD2 matching 7 bases. Germline V gene data show CDR1 as SGHRS and CDR2 as YFSETQ. This CDR3 region has 14 residues. V lost 3 bases, J lost 2 bases, and 2 bases stayed unmatched. CDR3 amino acids: CASSWEGTYNEQFF. Written as DNA, the CDR3 is TGCGCCAGCAGCTGGGAGGGGACCTACAATGAGCAGTTCTTC.

The table lists this clonotype with a few counts. In DNA, the CDR3 is TGCGCCAGCAGCTTGGACAGGGCTGGAAACACCATATATTTT. It codes for CASSLDRAGNTIYF. This chain joins TRBV5-1 and TRBJ1-3, with D possibly matching TRBD1 (6 bases). The germline V gene encodes CDR1 SGHRS and CDR2 YFSETQ. CDR3 length equals 14 residues. V gave up 0 bases and J gave up 2 bases, with 6 bases separating them.

This clonotype has a handful of counts. This rearrangement joins TRBV7-8 to TRBJ2-3, with 9 bases that match TRBD1. This CDR3 is 20 amino acids long. From germline, CDR1 is SGHVS and CDR2 FQNEAQ. Trimming at V came to 3 bases and at J to 0 bases, leaving 16 bases not matched to a gene. The chain's CDR3 is CASSFIPSGQGISSTDTQYF. Here the CDR3 DNA reads TGTGCCAGCAGCTTTATTCCCTCGGGACAGGGTATCTCTAGCACAGATACGCAGTATTTT.

The V call is TRBV6-2 or TRBV6-3, the J call TRBJ2-3; D uncertain. The CDR3 covers 14 residues. CDR1 is MNHEY and CDR2 is SVGEGT in the germline V gene. Trimming took off 1 base at V and 5 bases at J, with 10 bases between the two ends. The CDR3 is CASSYWEIGDTQYF. The CDR3 coding sequence is TGTGCCAGCAGTTACTGGGAAATAGGAGATACGCAGTATTTT.

This clonotype was observed a few times. The chain employs TRBV4-2 and TRBJ2-1; D could derive from TRBD1 or TRBD2 (6 bases each). The V end was cut by 1 base, the J end by 6 bases, with 16 bases between. CDR1 and CDR2 from the germline V gene are LGHNA and YNFKEQ. The CDR3 sequence is 16 residues long. The chain's CDR3 is CASSQGERGVINEQFF. DNA for the CDR3: TGTGCCAGCAGCCAAGGGGAGAGGGGGGTCATCAATGAGCAGTTCTTC.

This clonotype has a handful of counts. The chain links TRBV24-1 to TRBJ2-2, with TRBD1 matching 10 bases. Per the germline V gene, CDR1 is KGHDR and CDR2 is SFDVKD. V lost 3 bases to trimming and J lost 5 bases; unmatched junction nucleotides: 5. The CDR3 loop spans 16 amino acids. The CDR3: CATSDGTGAYTGELFF. CDR3 DNA sequence: TGTGCCACCAGTGATGGGACAGGGGCATATACCGGGGAGCTGTTTTTT.

In this sample, this clonotype turned up a few times. The chain carries TRBV5-1 and TRBJ1-6; TRBD1 might be the D (5 bases). The CDR3 loop spans 17 amino acids. Germline CDR1 is SGHRS and CDR2 is YFSETQ. Trimming removed 2 bases from V and 7 bases from J, with 19 bases in between. The CDR3 spells CASSLGGAEGLNSPLHF. CDR3 DNA sequence: TGCGCCAGCAGCTTAGGTGGGGCGGAGGGACTCAATTCACCCCTCCACTTT.

The gene calls are TRBV4-1 and TRBJ2-3, with 13 bases aligning to TRBD2. CDR1 is MGHRA, CDR2 YSYEKL, per germline. The trim removed 5 bases at V and 7 bases at J, leaving 6 bases unmatched. CDR3 length equals 15 residues. The CDR3 sequence is CASSNGLAGAYTQYF. In DNA, the CDR3 is TGCGCCAGCAGCAATGGACTAGCGGGGGCGTATACGCAGTATTTT.

The sample holds a few counts of this clonotype. The genes are TRBV2 and TRBJ1-1; unclear D gene. Germline V gene lookup returns CDR1 SNHLY and CDR2 FYNNEI. The CDR3 contains 13 residues. Trimming removed 2 bases from V and 3 bases from J, with 7 bases in between. The CDR3, as DNA: TGTGCCAGCAGTGAATGGGTTCACACTGAAGCTTTCTTT. This codes for CASSEWVHTEAFF.

The table lists this clonotype with a few counts. CDR3 sequence: CASSRTGDRPQHF. CDR3 sequence (DNA): TGTGCCAGCAGCCGGACAGGGGATCGGCCCCAGCATTTT. V and J are TRBV6-2 or TRBV6-3 and TRBJ1-5, with TRBD1 matching over 9 bases. Germline values: CDR1 MNHEY, CDR2 SVGEGT. The CDR3 spans 13 residues. V lost 6 bases and J lost 9; bases outside the gene matches: 6.

This chain connects TRBV20-1 to TRBJ2-1; 13 bases map to TRBD2. The CDR3 extends over 15 amino acids. The V gene end was trimmed by 6 bases and the J gene end by 7 bases; junction bases not matched to a gene: 9. The V gene's germline CDR1 is DFQATT and CDR2 SNEGSKA (reference sequence). As DNA, the CDR3 is TGCAGTGCCTCCCGGACTAGCGGGAGTAGGAATGAGCAGTTCTTC. Translated, it gives CSASRTSGSRNEQFF.

The V call is TRBV20-1, the J call TRBJ1-3; D possibly corresponds to TRBD1 (5 bases). The CDR3 has 14 amino acids. V lost 6 bases to trimming and J lost 0 bases, with 12 bases between them. Looked up from germline, CDR1 is DFQATT and CDR2 is SNEGSKA (reference sequence). In nucleotides, the CDR3 is TGCAGTGCCTCGGGACGGCCCTCTGGAAACACCATATATTTT. This encodes CSASGRPSGNTIYF.

This clonotype was seen more than once but under ten times. The chain has TRBV5-1 and TRBJ2-5, with TRBD2 matching over 13 bases. The CDR3 runs to 16 residues. The V and J ends lost 4 bases and 5 bases, in that order; junction bases with no gene match: 8. The germline V gene has CDR1 SGHRS and CDR2 YFSETQ. As DNA, the CDR3 is TGCGCCAGCAGCCCGGGACTAGCGGGGAGCGTTGAGACCCAGTACTTC. Translation gives CASSPGLAGSVETQYF.

The gene calls are TRBV29-1 and TRBJ2-7; no clear D gene. V was pared by 1 base and J by 0 bases, with 13 bases between. Germline V gene lookup returns CDR1 SQVTM and CDR2 ANQGSEA. This CDR3 contains 15 residues. This CDR3 is CSVEVAGDSSYEQYF. In DNA form, the CDR3 reads TGCAGCGTTGAAGTCGCAGGAGATAGCTCCTACGAGCAGTACTTC.

The V call is TRBV12-3 or TRBV12-4, the J call TRBJ2-2; 8 bases line up with TRBD2. J gave up 7 bases and V 7 bases, and 14 bases lay outside the gene matches. This CDR3 spans 16 amino acids. CDR3 loop: CASTLEVAGLVGELFF. DNA for the CDR3: TGTGCCAGCACCCTCGAGGTAGCGGGGTTAGTCGGGGAGCTGTTTTTT.

This rearrangement joins TRBV7-2 to TRBJ2-1; D is unresolved. Germline V gives CDR1 SGHTA, CDR2 FQGNSA. The CDR3 sequence is 14 residues long. V was cut by 3 bases and J by 5 bases, with 11 bases left in between. The CDR3 sequence is CASSFRTTNNEQFF. The CDR3 nucleotides read TGTGCCAGCAGCTTCCGCACTACCAACAATGAGCAGTTCTTC.

There are a few counts of this clonotype. The chain recombines TRBV6-2 or TRBV6-3 with TRBJ1-1; tentatively, D is TRBD1 (5 bases). CDR1 is MNHEY, CDR2 SVGEGT, per germline. Trimming removed 8 bases from V and 1 base from J, with 14 bases in between. The CDR3 consists of 14 residues. CDR3 nucleotide sequence: TGTGCCAGCTTTACCCTTCAGGGGAACACTGAAGCTTTCTTT. As protein: CASFTLQGNTEAFF.

Ten or more counts support this clonotype. The chain couples TRBV4-1 to TRBJ2-2, with D possibly matching TRBD2 (6 bases). Per germline, CDR1 MGHRA and CDR2 YSYEKL. The CDR3 has 19 residues. Trimming removed 0 bases from V and 3 bases from J, with 20 bases in between. The CDR3 sequence is CASSQDLSWQPGDTGELFF. In nucleotides, the CDR3 is TGCGCCAGCAGCCAAGATTTGAGTTGGCAGCCGGGGGACACCGGGGAGCTGTTTTTT.

The V gene is TRBV12-3 or TRBV12-4, the J gene TRBJ1-5, with 9 bases fitting TRBD1. The V and J ends lost 3 bases and 6 bases, in that order; junction bases with no gene match: 3. This CDR3 has 14 amino acids. The CDR3 DNA follows: TGTGCCAGCAGTTTGGGGACAGGGCCTCAGCCCCAGCATTTT. Protein sequence: CASSLGTGPQPQHF.

Ten or more counts support this clonotype. This chain joins TRBV4-2 and TRBJ2-5; D may match TRBD1 or TRBD2 (5 bases each). The V and J ends lost 1 base and 1 base respectively, with 13 bases between them. The CDR3 extends over 16 amino acids. CDR1 and CDR2 from the germline V gene are LGHNA and YNFKEQ. The CDR3 protein is CASSQGLHGGQETQYF. DNA of the CDR3: TGTGCCAGCAGCCAAGGACTTCATGGGGGCCAAGAGACCCAGTACTTC.